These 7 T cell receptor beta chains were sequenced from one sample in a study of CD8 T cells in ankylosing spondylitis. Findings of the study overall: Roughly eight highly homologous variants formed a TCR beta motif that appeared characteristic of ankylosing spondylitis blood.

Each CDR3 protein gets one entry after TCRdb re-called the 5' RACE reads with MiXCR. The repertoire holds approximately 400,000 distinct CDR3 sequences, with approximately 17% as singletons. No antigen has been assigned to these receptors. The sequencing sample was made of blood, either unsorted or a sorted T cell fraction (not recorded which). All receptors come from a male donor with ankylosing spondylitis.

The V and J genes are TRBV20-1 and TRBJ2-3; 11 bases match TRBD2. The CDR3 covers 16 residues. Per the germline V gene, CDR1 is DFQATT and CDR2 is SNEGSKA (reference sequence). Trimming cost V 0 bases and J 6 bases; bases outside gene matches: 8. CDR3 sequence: CSAREGSGRVGDTQYF. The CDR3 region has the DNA TGCAGTGCTAGAGAGGGTAGCGGGAGGGTGGGGGATACGCAGTATTTT.

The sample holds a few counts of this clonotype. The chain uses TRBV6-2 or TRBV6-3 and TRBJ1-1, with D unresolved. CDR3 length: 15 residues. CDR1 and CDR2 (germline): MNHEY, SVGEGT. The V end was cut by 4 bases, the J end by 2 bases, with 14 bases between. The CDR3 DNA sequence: TGTGCCAGCAGTTCCCCGGTTTTGGTAAACACTGAAGCTTTCTTT. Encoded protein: CASSSPVLVNTEAFF.

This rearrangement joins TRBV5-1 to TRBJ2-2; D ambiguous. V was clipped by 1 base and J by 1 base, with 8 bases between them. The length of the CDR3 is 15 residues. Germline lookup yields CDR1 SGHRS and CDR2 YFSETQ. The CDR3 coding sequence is TGCGCCAGCAGCTTGTACGGCAAGAACACCGGGGAGCTGTTTTTT. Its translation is CASSLYGKNTGELFF.

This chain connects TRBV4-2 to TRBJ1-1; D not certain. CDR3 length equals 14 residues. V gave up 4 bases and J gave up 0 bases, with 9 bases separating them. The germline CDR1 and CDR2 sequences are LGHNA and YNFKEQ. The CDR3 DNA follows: TGTGCCAGCAGCCCCCCCACAGTGAACACTGAAGCTTTCTTT. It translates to CASSPPTVNTEAFF.

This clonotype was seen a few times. CDR3 sequence reads: CASSLARGGNYNEQFF. The DNA of the CDR3 is TGTGCCAGCAGCTTAGCGAGAGGGGGCAATTACAATGAGCAGTTCTTC. The chain employs TRBV7-8 and TRBJ2-1; 7 bases map to TRBD1. Per the germline V gene, CDR1 is SGHVS and CDR2 is FQNEAQ. V lost 0 bases, J lost 4 bases, and 6 bases stayed unmatched. The CDR3 spans 16 residues.

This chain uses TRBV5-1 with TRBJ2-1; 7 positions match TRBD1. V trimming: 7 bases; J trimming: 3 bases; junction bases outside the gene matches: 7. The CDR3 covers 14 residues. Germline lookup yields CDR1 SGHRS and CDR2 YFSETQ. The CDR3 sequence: CASSTGSHYNEQFF. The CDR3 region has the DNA TGCGCCAGCTCGACAGGGTCACACTACAATGAGCAGTTCTTC.

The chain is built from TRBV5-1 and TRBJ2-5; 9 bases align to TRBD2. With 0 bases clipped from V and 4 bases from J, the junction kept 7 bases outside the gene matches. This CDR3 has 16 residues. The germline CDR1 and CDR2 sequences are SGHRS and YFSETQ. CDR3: CASSLVGSGGGETQYF. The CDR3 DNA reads TGCGCCAGCAGCTTGGTGGGTAGCGGGGGAGGAGAGACCCAGTACTTC.